The 19 T cell receptor beta chains in this list originate from one sample, sequenced in a study of cytomegalovirus exposure and HLA in healthy donors. Vbeta (60) and Jbeta (13) primers were used in the PCR. Profiled with immunoSEQ multiplex PCR; TCRdb holds only in-frame clones, not every one. The data show 55,000 to 65,000 clones, with more than 65% seen just once and 2.5% to 3.5% held by the top ten. Sequencing input: PBMCs. These TCRs come from a woman aged 30 to 39 in good health and CMV-seronegative.

This sequence joins TRBV7-2 and TRBJ1-4; 10 bases agree with TRBD1. The V segment lost 4 bases and the J segment 8 bases; nucleotides outside the gene matches: 7. CDR3 length equals 15 residues. CDR1 is SGHTA, CDR2 FQGNSA, per germline. The CDR3 reads CASSSLGTGEEKLFF. The CDR3 nucleotides read TGTGCCAGCAGCTCTCTTGGGACAGGGGAGGAAAAACTGTTTTTT.

This rearrangement joins TRBV13 to TRBJ1-2; TRBD1 matches 7 bases. Germline V gene data show CDR1 as PRHDT and CDR2 as FYEKMQ (reference sequence). This CDR3 comprises 12 residues. After removal of 5 bases from V and 4 bases from J, the junction contained 1 base not matched to a gene. The CDR3 is CASSGDSYGYTF. CDR3 bases: TGTGCCAGCAGCGGGGACAGCTATGGCTACACCTTC.

The chain carries TRBV10-1 and TRBJ2-1; D is unresolved. The germline V and J ends were trimmed by 0 bases and 0 bases, with 12 bases remaining between them. This CDR3 has 17 residues. The germline V gene encodes CDR1 WNHNN and CDR2 SYGVQD (reference sequence). In DNA form, the CDR3 reads TGCGCCAGCAGTGAGTCGTCCTATCCCCCCTCCTACAATGAGCAGTTCTTC. It codes for CASSESSYPPSYNEQFF.

The CDR3 DNA sequence: TGTGCCAGCAGCTTAGGGGCGAACACTGAAGCTTTCTTT. The encoded protein is CASSLGANTEAFF. V is TRBV7-2 and J is TRBJ1-1; D not certain. Germline CDR1 reads SGHTA; CDR2 reads FQGNSA. The V gene lost 1 base and the J gene lost 1 base, with 4 bases spanning the gap. The CDR3 sequence is 13 residues long. Full variable domain (rest looked up from reference TRBV7-2 and TRBJ1-1): GAGVSQSPSNKVTEKGKDVELRCDPISGHTALYWYRQSLGQGLEFLIYFQGNSAPDKSGLPSDRFSAERTGGSVSTLTIQRTQQEDSAVYLCASSLGANTEAFFGQGTRLTVV.

J is TRBJ2-2 and V is TRBV5-1; no definite D call. Germline lookup yields CDR1 SGHRS and CDR2 YFSETQ. There are 15 residues in the CDR3. V lost 1 base to trimming and J lost 2 bases, with 9 bases between them. The DNA for the CDR3 is TGCGCCAGCAGCTTGTATCTCCCTAACACCGGGGAGCTGTTTTTT. Translation gives CASSLYLPNTGELFF. The full variable domain, its missing parts supplied by reference TRBV5-1 and TRBJ2-2, is KAGVTQTPRYLIKTRGQQVTLSCSPISGHRSVSWYQQTPGQGLQFLFEYFSETQRNKGNFPGRFSGRQFSNSRSEMNVSTLELGDSALYLCASSLYLPNTGELFFGEGSRLTVL.

The chain links TRBV19 to TRBJ2-2; a possible D gene is TRBD2 (5 bases). CDR3 length: 15 amino acids. Deletions cut 0 bases from V and 4 bases from J, with 9 bases between. Germline V gene data show CDR1 as LNHDA and CDR2 as SQIVND (reference sequence). CDR3: CASSIDPAGTGELFF. CDR3 DNA sequence: TGTGCCAGTAGTATAGACCCCGCGGGCACCGGGGAGCTGTTTTTT.

The V and J genes are TRBV6-1 and TRBJ2-7; D perhaps matches TRBD2 (5 bases). The CDR3 runs to 11 residues. Germline V gene lookup returns CDR1 MNHNS and CDR2 SASEGT. V was cut by 6 bases and J by 3 bases, with 6 bases left in between. Here the CDR3 DNA reads TGTGCCAGCAGAGAGGGCTACGAGCAGTACTTC. Protein sequence: CASREGYEQYF.

This clone appeared a few times. The V and J genes are TRBV7-3 and TRBJ1-1, with D possibly TRBD1 on 6 matching bases. From germline, CDR1 is SGHTA and CDR2 FQGTGA. V was shortened by 5 bases and J by 5 bases, with 15 bases between the two germline ends. The CDR3 loop spans 14 amino acids. CDR3 DNA sequence: TGTGCCAGCAGCCCCGGGGGGCTGAGGACTGAAGCTTTCTTT. It is translated as CASSPGGLRTEAFF.

DNA for the CDR3: TGCAGCGTTGAAGACCCCGACAGGGAAGATACGCAGTATTTT. This codes for CSVEDPDREDTQYF. The genes are TRBV29-1 and TRBJ2-3; 7 bases align to TRBD1. The CDR3 extends over 14 amino acids. CDR1 and CDR2 from the germline V gene are SQVTM and ANQGSEA. V was clipped by 0 bases and J by 5 bases; unmatched bases: 5.

J is TRBJ1-5 and V is TRBV19, with a possible D match to TRBD1 (6 bases). Germline CDR1 is LNHDA and CDR2 is SQIVND (reference sequence). The V end was cut by 4 bases, the J end by 5 bases, with 9 bases between. CDR3 size: 13 residues. The CDR3 protein is CASSTDSDQPQHF. The CDR3 DNA follows: TGTGCCAGTAGTACGGACAGTGATCAGCCCCAGCATTTT.

CDR3 coding DNA: TGTGCCAGCAGCTTGGGGAGCGCAGGGTACGCTGAAGCTTTCTTT. This translates into CASSLGSAGYAEAFF. This rearrangement joins TRBV5-6 to TRBJ1-1; maybe TRBD1 (5 bases). CDR1 and CDR2 (germline): SGHDT, YYEEEE. The V end was cut by 0 bases, the J end by 6 bases, with 15 bases between. The CDR3 consists of 15 residues.

This sequence joins TRBV30 and TRBJ2-5, with TRBD1 identical over 7 bases. This CDR3 is built from 15 residues. V shed 1 base, J shed 5 bases, and the junction held 10 bases outside the gene matches. CDR1 and CDR2 (germline): GTSNPN, SVGIG (reference sequence). The CDR3 sequence: CAWSGQRQGRETQYF. The DNA of the CDR3 is TGTGCCTGGAGTGGCCAGAGACAGGGTCGGGAGACCCAGTACTTC.

This chain joins TRBV18 and TRBJ2-7; tentative D call: TRBD1 (6 bases). In germline, CDR1 is KGHSH, CDR2 LQKENI. The CDR3 contains 14 residues. The ends were cut back, 3 bases at V and 4 bases at J, with 13 bases in the middle. The CDR3: CASSPGTNSYEQYF. The CDR3 DNA reads TGTGCCAGCTCACCCGGGACAAATTCTTACGAGCAGTACTTC.

V is TRBV15 and J is TRBJ1-1; 9 bases line up with TRBD1. The J segment lost 4 bases and the V segment lost 10 bases, leaving 4 bases of the junction unmatched. The CDR3 covers 12 residues. Germline lookup yields CDR1 LNHNV and CDR2 YYDKDF (reference sequence). CDR3 in DNA: TGTGCCAGCGAGGACAGGGGCACTGAAGCTTTCTTT. Its translation is CASEDRGTEAFF.

The chain joins TRBV11-3 to TRBJ2-1; the D gene is possibly TRBD2 (6 bases). CDR1 and CDR2 (germline): SGHNT, YENEEA. Trimming took off 4 bases at V and 6 bases at J, with 10 bases between the two ends. The CDR3 sequence is 13 residues long. CDR3 amino acids: CASSSGSGNEQFF. The DNA for the CDR3 is TGTGCCAGCAGCTCGGGTAGCGGCAATGAGCAGTTCTTC.

The CDR3: CASSHRGTAAQPQHF. The DNA of the CDR3 is TGTGCCAGCAGTCACAGGGGAACGGCGGCTCAGCCCCAGCATTTT. The chain links TRBV6-5 to TRBJ1-5, with 7 bases lining up with TRBD1. Germline-derived CDR1 and CDR2 are MNHEY and SVGAGI. V was clipped by 5 bases and J by 6 bases; unmatched bases: 10. This CDR3 has 15 residues.

The V gene is TRBV7-2, the J gene TRBJ2-5, with TRBD1 as a possible D gene (5 bases). Germline CDR1 SGHTA, CDR2 FQGNSA. CDR3 length: 15 residues. V shed 4 bases and J shed 4 bases, with 16 bases lying between them. The CDR3 sequence: CTSSSQMAGAETQYF. CDR3 DNA sequence: TGTACCAGCAGCTCCCAGATGGCTGGGGCAGAGACCCAGTACTTC.

The chain combines TRBV19 with TRBJ2-4; D is unclear. The CDR3 runs to 12 residues. V lost 3 bases, J lost 5 bases, and 5 bases lay in between. CDR1 LNHDA and CDR2 SQIVND come from the germline V gene (reference sequence). The CDR3 here is CASSISENIQYF. The CDR3 DNA reads TGTGCCAGTAGTATTTCAGAAAACATTCAGTACTTC.

The rearrangement links TRBV27 to TRBJ1-2; a weak D match, TRBD1 (5 bases). This CDR3 spans 15 amino acids. Germline values: CDR1 MNHEY, CDR2 SMNVEV (reference sequence). V was cut by 2 bases and J by 2 bases, with 12 bases left in between. CDR3 in amino acids: CASSLMYTGNYGYTF. As DNA, the CDR3 is TGTGCCAGCAGTTTAATGTATACAGGCAACTATGGCTACACCTTC.